These T cell receptor beta chains were read from a single sample in a study of T cell repertoires in cytomegalovirus infection. Antigens for these TCRs are unknown. TCRdb itself ran the reads through MiXCR, one entry per CDR3 protein. The table records about 570,000 distinct CDR3 sequences, about 39% of them present only once. Material: cultured PBMCs, obtained from culture after CMV antigen stimulation. The receptors shown here come from a human donor in good health (CMV status not recorded). Some clones in this sample may be carry-over from other donors' samples. CDR3s include the opening cysteine and the closing phenylalanine or tryptophan. The D gene is left open where the match is weak. Clone size appears in some rows only: once, few, many, or a class for an expanded clone.

v_gene	j_gene	d_gene	abundance	CDR3nt	CDR3aa
TRBV20-1	TRBJ2-1	-	-	TGCAGTGCTTACTCGGCAGGTGCGGGCACTTACAATGAGCAGTTCTTC	CSAYSAGAGTYNEQFF
TRBV7-2	TRBJ2-7	-	-	TGTGCCAGCAGCTTAGGGCAGGGGGGGCAGTACTTC	CASSLGQGGQYF
TRBV20-1	TRBJ1-3	TRBD1	-	TGCAGTGCTGGCGGGACAGTTGACACCATATATTTT	CSAGGTVDTIYF
TRBV12-3/TRBV12-4	TRBJ1-4	-	-	TGTGCCAGCAGTTTTGACAGGAGTAGAGAAAAACTGTTTTTT	CASSFDRSREKLFF
TRBV7-2	TRBJ2-7	-	few	TGTGCCAGCAGCTCCTATCAGGGGCCCAGAGGGGAGCAGTACTTC	CASSSYQGPRGEQYF
TRBV6-8	TRBJ2-1	TRBD2	-	TGTGCCAGCGGACTAGCGGGAGGTATTGAGCAGTTCTTC	CASGLAGGIEQFF
TRBV27	TRBJ1-2	TRBD1	-	TGTGCCAGCAGACCTCCAGGGGGCTATGGCTACACCTTC	CASRPPGGYGYTF
TRBV7-2	TRBJ2-3	-	many	TGTGCCAGCAGCTTGGCGTCGACAGATACGCAGTATTTT	CASSLASTDTQYF
TRBV7-9	TRBJ1-1	-	few	TGTGCCAGCAGCCCGGGCCTCGGGACTGAAGCTTTCTTT	CASSPGLGTEAFF
TRBV28	TRBJ1-1	-	few	TGTGCCAGCAGTTTCGGGAGGGGCAGGAACACTGAAGCTTTCTTT	CASSFGRGRNTEAFF
TRBV19	TRBJ2-2	TRBD2	-	TGTGCCAGTAGTATTCCCCTCCTAGCGGGAGGCACCGGGGAGCTGTTTTTT	CASSIPLLAGGTGELFF
TRBV7-9	TRBJ2-7	TRBD1	-	TGTGCCAGCAGCTCAGGACAGGGGTCGATCAACGAGCAGTACTTC	CASSSGQGSINEQYF
TRBV7-9	TRBJ2-3	-	-	TGTGCCAGCAGCTTAATCGGTACCGAACGAGATACGCAGTATTTT	CASSLIGTERDTQYF
TRBV5-1	TRBJ2-1	TRBD2	-	TGCGCCAGCACAATTAGCGGGAGCTCCTACAATGAGCAGTTCTTC	CASTISGSSYNEQFF
TRBV7-9	TRBJ2-2	-	-	TGTGCCAGCAGCTTCGCGGGGCCGAGGGCCGGGGAGCTGTTTTTT	CASSFAGPRAGELFF
TRBV20-1	TRBJ2-1	TRBD2	-	TGCAGTGCTAGGACAGAGCGGGGGGTTAACAATGAGCAGTTCTTC	CSARTERGVNNEQFF
TRBV5-4	TRBJ2-5	TRBD2	-	TGTGCCAGCAGCACCTTTAGCGGGAGGGGTTACAAAGAGACCCAGTACTTC	CASSTFSGRGYKETQYF
TRBV10-3	TRBJ1-2	TRBD1	-	TGTGCCATCAGGACCTCGACAGGGGACTATGGCTACACCTTC	CAIRTSTGDYGYTF
TRBV7-2	TRBJ2-7	-	many	TGTGCCAGCAGCCCCGAAGGGGGCTACGAGCAGTACTTC	CASSPEGGYEQYF
TRBV7-2	TRBJ2-2	-	-	TGTGCCAGCAGCTTCGGCCTGAACACCGGGGAGCTGTTTTTT	CASSFGLNTGELFF
TRBV20-1	TRBJ2-2	TRBD1	-	TGCAGTGCTAGAGAGACAGGGAGACCCGGGGAGCTGTTTTTT	CSARETGRPGELFF
TRBV7-9	TRBJ2-7	-	few	TGTGCCAGCAGCTCGGCCGGTAGGGAGTACGAGCAGTACTTC	CASSSAGREYEQYF
TRBV5-5	TRBJ1-1	-	-	TGTGCCAGCAGCTTTCGGCAGGGGCAGTTCTATGAAGCTTTCTTT	CASSFRQGQFYEAFF
TRBV19	TRBJ2-5	TRBD2	-	TGTGCCAGTAGTATAAGAAGCGGGAGGGCCCAGGAGACCCAGTACTTC	CASSIRSGRAQETQYF
TRBV9	TRBJ2-3	TRBD2	-	TGTGCCAGCAGCCTAAAAAGCGGGAGCGCGACAGATACGCAGTATTTT	CASSLKSGSATDTQYF
TRBV10-3	TRBJ2-7	-	-	TGTGCCATCAAAGTTTTTGACGGTTCCTACGAGCAGTACTTC	CAIKVFDGSYEQYF
TRBV27	TRBJ1-1	-	-	TGTGCCAGCAGCCCTAGGGCGGAGCCTGAAGCTTTCTTT	CASSPRAEPEAFF
TRBV7-8	TRBJ2-5	-	few	TGTGCCAGCGAAGGCAGAGAGACCCAGTACTTC	CASEGRETQYF
TRBV5-6	TRBJ2-1	-	-	TGTGCCAGCAGCTTCCTTCAGGGTATTTGGAATGAGCAGTTCTTC	CASSFLQGIWNEQFF
TRBV30	TRBJ2-3	-	-	TGTGCCTGGAGTGCCCCGGGAACCCTCACAGATACGCAGTATTTT	CAWSAPGTLTDTQYF
TRBV7-2	TRBJ1-2	-	-	TGTGCCAGCAGCATAGCCGAACTAGGCTACACCTTC	CASSIAELGYTF
TRBV12-3/TRBV12-4	TRBJ1-5	-	-	TGTGCCAGCAGGTACAGGGAAGGCAATCAGCCCCAGCATTTT	CASRYREGNQPQHF
TRBV7-2	TRBJ1-2	TRBD1	many	TGTGCCAGCAGCCCCCGGACAGGGTCGCTCTATGGCTACACCTTC	CASSPRTGSLYGYTF
TRBV7-2	TRBJ2-3	TRBD2	-	TGTGCCAGCAGCTTCCTTGGACTAGCGGCCCGCACAGATACGCAGTATTTT	CASSFLGLAARTDTQYF
TRBV7-4	TRBJ2-1	TRBD1	-	TGTGCCAGCAGACACAGGGGGGACTACAATGAGCAGTTCTTC	CASRHRGDYNEQFF
TRBV27	TRBJ1-4	-	-	TGTGCCAGCAGCCTTCACAAGGGGAGGGTTAAGGAAAAACTGTTTTTT	CASSLHKGRVKEKLFF
TRBV7-2	TRBJ2-3	TRBD2	-	TGTGCCAGCAGCCCAGCGGGGCCGCAGTATTTT	CASSPAGPQYF
TRBV7-2	TRBJ2-5	-	few	TGTGCCAGCAGCTTAGACCATTACGAGACCCAGTACTTC	CASSLDHYETQYF
TRBV5-6	TRBJ2-3	-	-	TGTGCCAGCACCTCGGCCGGCTTGGACACAGATACGCAGTATTTT	CASTSAGLDTDTQYF
TRBV12-3/TRBV12-4	TRBJ1-2	-	-	TGTGCCAGCAGTTTTATCTCCTATGGCTACACCTTC	CASSFISYGYTF
TRBV18	TRBJ1-1	-	-	TGTGCCAGCTTACCGGCCAGGGGTACTGAAGCTTTCTTT	CASLPARGTEAFF
TRBV7-6	TRBJ2-1	TRBD2	-	TGTGCCAGCAGCCCGCCCGGACTAGCAAGTTGGTTGTTCTTC	CASSPPGLASWLFF
TRBV30	TRBJ2-7	TRBD2	-	TGTGCCTGGGGACTAGCGGCCAGCGAGCAGTACTTC	CAWGLAASEQYF
TRBV7-2	TRBJ2-7	-	many	TGTGCCAGCAGCTTAGACTACGAGCAGTACTTC	CASSLDYEQYF
TRBV7-2	TRBJ2-2	-	-	TGTGCCAGCAGCTTAATAGGGAGGAACACCGGGGAGCTGTTTTTT	CASSLIGRNTGELFF
TRBV6-6	TRBJ1-5	-	few	TGTGCCAGCAGAAATGGGGGCAATCAGCCCCAGCATTTT	CASRNGGNQPQHF
TRBV5-1	TRBJ1-6	-	-	TGCGCCAGCAGCAACAGACATAATTCACCCCTCCACTTT	CASSNRHNSPLHF
TRBV7-7	TRBJ2-2	-	few	TGTGCCAGCAGCTTAGGAAAGAACACCGGGGAGCTGTTTTTT	CASSLGKNTGELFF
TRBV10-3	TRBJ2-1	TRBD2	-	TGTGCCATCAGAGCGACGGGGACTAGCGATTACAATGAGCAGTTCTTC	CAIRATGTSDYNEQFF